This is a list of T cell receptor beta chains from one sample in a study of Graves' ophthalmopathy and Graves' hyperthyroidism. Each CDR3 protein gets one entry after TCRdb re-called the multiplex PCR reads with MiXCR. The sample holds over 500,000 distinct CDR3 sequences, 22% seen once. The sequencing input was peripheral blood. The origin of the receptors is a woman between 18 and 29 years old with stable Graves' hyperthyroidism. Some clones in this sample may be carry-over from other donors' samples. CDR3s include the opening cysteine and the closing phenylalanine or tryptophan. Each record gives: clone size, D gene, J gene, V gene, CDR3 DNA, CDR3 protein. A D gene is named only where the DNA matches it firmly. Expanded clones are given a class, and other clones once, few, many or no size at all.

clone size: many
D gene: NA
J gene: TRBJ2-7
V gene: TRBV7-2
CDR3 DNA: TGTGCCAGCAGCCAGGACGGCGGTTCCTACGAGCAGTACTTC
CDR3 protein: CASSQDGGSYEQYF

clone size: few
D gene: TRBD2
J gene: TRBJ2-7
V gene: TRBV4-2
CDR3 DNA: TGTGCCAGCAGCCAACAACTAGCGGGAGGGCCATACGAGCAGTACTTC
CDR3 protein: CASSQQLAGGPYEQYF

clone size: many
D gene: TRBD1
J gene: TRBJ2-7
V gene: TRBV6-1
CDR3 DNA: TGTGCCAGCGGAAGCCGGGACAGGGAGCCCTACGAGCAGTACTTC
CDR3 protein: CASGSRDREPYEQYF

clone size: NA
D gene: NA
J gene: TRBJ2-5
V gene: TRBV6-5
CDR3 DNA: TGTGCCAGCAGTTACTCGAAGGGGGGGGGCTTGGAGACCCAGTACTTC
CDR3 protein: CASSYSKGGGLETQYF

clone size: once
D gene: TRBD1
J gene: TRBJ1-1
V gene: TRBV6-2/TRBV6-3
CDR3 DNA: TGTTCCAGCAGTTACGATTATCCGGGACAGGCGATGAACACTGAAGCTTTCTTT
CDR3 protein: CSSSYDYPGQAMNTEAFF

clone size: few
D gene: TRBD2
J gene: TRBJ2-6
V gene: TRBV6-4
CDR3 DNA: TGTGCCAGCAGTCCCTTTACCCCTCCAACTAGCGGGCTCGAAACGGGGGCCAACGTCCTGACTTTC
CDR3 protein: CASSPFTPPTSGLETGANVLTF

clone size: NA
D gene: NA
J gene: TRBJ1-2
V gene: TRBV19
CDR3 DNA: TGTGCCAGTAGTTTACAGGGTATTGCCTATGGCTACACCTTC
CDR3 protein: CASSLQGIAYGYTF

clone size: many
D gene: NA
J gene: TRBJ2-5
V gene: TRBV12-3/TRBV12-4
CDR3 DNA: TGTGCCAGCACCCTAGGTTGGGGGGAAGAGACCCAGTACTTC
CDR3 protein: CASTLGWGEETQYF

clone size: many
D gene: NA
J gene: TRBJ2-7
V gene: TRBV7-9
CDR3 DNA: TGTGCCAGCAGCCCCCCGGCAGGGACCACCTACGAGCAGTACTTC
CDR3 protein: CASSPPAGTTYEQYF

clone size: NA
D gene: NA
J gene: TRBJ1-2
V gene: TRBV5-1
CDR3 DNA: TGCGCCAGCAGCCAAGGCCAGGCTGCGAATGGCTACACCTTC
CDR3 protein: CASSQGQAANGYTF